A single sample is the source of the 26 T cell receptor beta chains below, sequenced in a study of blood T cell repertoires in COVID-19. Libraries were prepared by immunoSEQ multiplex PCR; TCRdb keeps only in-frame clonotypes and omits some of them. The sample lists 270,000 or so clones, approximately 77% occurring once. Sequencing was done on a sample of peripheral blood. Every receptor here comes from a woman between 18 and 30 years old with acute or convalescent COVID-19.

The V gene is TRBV6-5, the J gene TRBJ1-2; D is unresolved. Per germline, CDR1 MNHEY and CDR2 SVGAGI. V shed 0 bases and J shed 1 base, with 6 bases lying between them. The CDR3 covers 14 residues. CDR3 in DNA: TGTGCCAGCAGTTACTCGGCAAATAACTATGGCTACACCTTC. This codes for CASSYSANNYGYTF.

This chain connects TRBV6-2 or TRBV6-3 to TRBJ2-1, with D tentatively TRBD2 (5 bases). V was cut by 6 bases and J by 10 bases, with 10 bases left in between. Germline V gives CDR1 MNHEY, CDR2 SVGEGT. The length of the CDR3 is 11 residues. CDR3: CASSPSLEQFF. CDR3 DNA: TGTGCCAGCAGCCCTAGCTTGGAGCAGTTCTTC.

The chain uses TRBV28 and TRBJ1-5; perhaps TRBD1 as D (6 bases). The CDR3 contains 16 residues. V lost 5 bases to trimming and J lost 2 bases, with 16 bases between them. The germline gives CDR1 MDHEN, CDR2 SYDVKM. CDR3 region: CASSPQGLAGNQPQHF. DNA for the CDR3: TGTGCCAGCAGTCCACAGGGACTAGCGGGCAATCAGCCCCAGCATTTT.

The chain recombines TRBV9 with TRBJ1-2; no clear D gene. The CDR3 runs 13 residues. V lost 0 bases to trimming and J lost 5 bases, with 8 bases between them. Per germline, CDR1 SGDLS and CDR2 YYNGEE. CDR3 region: CASSVGAGYGYTF. CDR3 nucleotides: TGTGCCAGCAGCGTAGGGGCTGGGTATGGCTACACCTTC.

The chain's CDR3 is CASSPPGTGIQPQHF. CDR3 DNA sequence: TGTGCCAGCAGCCCGCCCGGGACAGGGATCCAGCCCCAGCATTTT. The V gene is TRBV5-5, the J gene TRBJ1-5; 9 positions match TRBD1. Looked up from germline, CDR1 is SGHKS and CDR2 is YYEKEE (reference sequence). V was clipped by 4 bases and J by 7 bases; unmatched bases: 9. This CDR3 region has 15 residues.

The V and J genes are TRBV14 and TRBJ2-7, with 7 bases identical to TRBD1. Trimming at V came to 1 base and at J to 2 bases, leaving 5 bases not matched to a gene. Looked up from germline, CDR1 is SGHDN and CDR2 is FVKESK. The CDR3 has 15 residues. CDR3 in amino acids: CASSQAVTGPYEQYF. The CDR3 DNA follows: TGTGCCAGCAGCCAAGCGGTGACAGGGCCCTACGAGCAGTACTTC.

The rearrangement uses TRBV7-9 and TRBJ1-1; a weak D match, TRBD1 (6 bases). Germline CDR1 and CDR2: SEHNR and FQNEAQ (reference sequence). The CDR3 loop spans 11 amino acids. Trimming took off 5 bases at V and 7 bases at J, with 8 bases between the two ends. The CDR3 protein is CASSAQGEAFF. The CDR3 DNA reads as TGTGCCAGCAGCGCACAGGGTGAAGCTTTCTTT.

The chain links TRBV7-2 to TRBJ1-4, with 12 bases identical to TRBD1. This CDR3 comprises 17 residues. Trimming removed 5 bases from V and 3 bases from J; junction bases left unmatched: 7. The germline V gene has CDR1 SGHTA and CDR2 FQGNSA. In DNA form, the CDR3 reads TGTGCCAGCAGCCCAGGGACAGGGGGCTGGTCTAATGAAAAACTGTTTTTT. Protein sequence: CASSPGTGGWSNEKLFF. Supplemented by reference TRBV7-2 and TRBJ1-4, the full variable domain reads GAGVSQSPSNKVTEKGKDVELRCDPISGHTALYWYRQSLGQGLEFLIYFQGNSAPDKSGLPSDRFSAERTGGSVSTLTIQRTQQEDSAVYLCASSPGTGGWSNEKLFFGSGTQLSVL.

This clone is a singleton in its sample. The rearrangement links TRBV10-3 to TRBJ1-6, with TRBD1 identical over 7 bases. The CDR3 covers 13 residues. Germline V gene lookup returns CDR1 ENHRY and CDR2 SYGVKD. V gave up 10 bases and J gave up 7 bases; unmatched junction bases: 7. The CDR3 is CANQQGLNSPLHF. CDR3 DNA sequence: TGTGCCAACCAACAGGGGTTGAATTCACCCCTCCACTTT.

The rearrangement uses TRBV30 and TRBJ1-2, with D maybe TRBD1 (6 bases). Trimming took off 0 bases at V and 8 bases at J, with 13 bases between the two ends. The CDR3 extends over 13 amino acids. Germline V lookup: CDR1 GTSNPN, CDR2 SVGIG (reference sequence). DNA for the CDR3: TGTGCCTGGAGTGTAAAGGGGGGGCAAGGCTACACCTTC. This sequence encodes CAWSVKGGQGYTF.

This chain links TRBV30 with TRBJ1-6; D remains unclear. In germline, CDR1 is GTSNPN, CDR2 SVGIG (reference sequence). V lost 0 bases, J lost 7 bases, and 7 bases lay in between. There are 13 residues in the CDR3. The CDR3 region has the DNA TGTGCCTGGAGTGTACAGCAAAATTCACCCCTCCACTTT. This translates into CAWSVQQNSPLHF.

This clone was seen just once. CDR3 sequence (DNA): TGCGCCAGCAGCTTCGGACAGGGGGATCAGCCCCAGCATTTT. Translation: CASSFGQGDQPQHF. V is TRBV5-1 and J is TRBJ1-5; TRBD1 agrees at 10 bases. The CDR3 length is 14 residues. Unmatched junction bases numbered 1, after V lost 2 bases and J lost 5 bases. Per germline, CDR1 SGHRS and CDR2 YFSETQ.

The chain is built from TRBV3-1 (or the pseudogene TRBV3-2) and TRBJ1-2; a weak D match, TRBD1 (5 bases). V was trimmed by 1 base and J by 13 bases, leaving 10 bases between them. The germline CDR1 and CDR2 sequences are LGHDT and YNNKEL (reference sequence). CDR3 length: 11 amino acids. The DNA of the CDR3 is TGTGCCAGCAGCCAAGGGCAGGGCCGCACCTTC. This encodes CASSQGQGRTF.

The chain has TRBV4-3 and TRBJ1-1, with D unresolved. The CDR3 sequence is 16 residues long. The germline gives CDR1 LGHNA, CDR2 YSLEER. Trimming took off 3 bases at V and 2 bases at J, with 16 bases between the two ends. In DNA, the CDR3 is TGCGCCAGCAGCCAGACCGACGTGGGCGTAAACACTGAAGCTTTCTTT. As protein: CASSQTDVGVNTEAFF.

The sample holds a few counts of this clone. The gene calls are TRBV6-5 and TRBJ1-6, with a tentative D call TRBD1 (6 bases). V was shortened by 6 bases and J by 7 bases, with 13 bases between the two germline ends. Germline-derived CDR1 and CDR2 are MNHEY and SVGAGI. CDR3 length: 14 residues. DNA for the CDR3: TGTGCCAGCAGAACAGGGATATCGAATTCACCCCTCCACTTT. This translates into CASRTGISNSPLHF.

This sequence joins TRBV19 and TRBJ2-7; no clear D gene. Germline lookup yields CDR1 LNHDA and CDR2 SQIVND (reference sequence). This CDR3 has 14 residues. V was trimmed by 6 bases and J by 0 bases, leaving 12 bases between them. Written as DNA, the CDR3 is TGTGCCAGTAGCATGGGCCCACACTCCTACGAGCAGTACTTC. Protein sequence: CASSMGPHSYEQYF. Complete variable domain (other parts from reference TRBV19 and TRBJ2-7): DGGITQSPKYLFRKEGQNVTLSCEQNLNHDAMYWYRQDPGQGLRLIYYSQIVNDFQKGDIAEGYSVSREKKESFPLTVTSAQKNPTAFYLCASSMGPHSYEQYFGPGTRLTVT.

The chain combines TRBV27 with TRBJ1-6; D not certain. This CDR3 has 15 amino acids. CDR1 is MNHEY, CDR2 SMNVEV, per germline (reference sequence). Trimming stripped 6 bases from V and 9 bases from J, with 18 bases between. The CDR3, as DNA: TGTGCCAGCAGAACCAAAAGGGCCGGGAGTTCACCCCTCCACTTT. Its protein is CASRTKRAGSSPLHF.

CDR3: CSVEWGSQETQYF. DNA of the CDR3: TGCAGCGTTGAATGGGGCAGCCAAGAGACCCAGTACTTC. This chain joins TRBV29-1 and TRBJ2-5; a possible D gene is TRBD1 (5 bases). Germline CDR1 reads SQVTM; CDR2 reads ANQGSEA. The CDR3 length is 13 residues. Trimming pared 2 bases from V and 1 base from J, leaving 8 bases between.

The chain employs TRBV18 and TRBJ1-1; TRBD1 aligns across 7 bases. This CDR3 is 13 amino acids long. V shed 2 bases, J shed 6 bases, and the junction held 3 bases outside the gene matches. Per the germline V gene, CDR1 is KGHSH and CDR2 is LQKENI. Written as DNA, the CDR3 is TGTGCCAGCTCACCAAGGGGGCCCGCTGAAGCTTTCTTT. It is translated as CASSPRGPAEAFF.

Only one count was recorded for this clone. V gene TRBV3-1 (or the pseudogene TRBV3-2) combines with J gene TRBJ2-2; TRBD2 aligns across 7 bases. Germline V gene data show CDR1 as LGHDT and CDR2 as YNNKEL (reference sequence). The CDR3 contains 14 residues. The J segment lost 1 base and the V segment lost 4 bases, leaving 0 bases of the junction unmatched. The CDR3 DNA reads TGTGCCAGCAGCCCTAGCGGGAACACCGGGGAGCTGTTTTTT. Translated: CASSPSGNTGELFF.

This clone was observed a single time. This chain uses TRBV15 with TRBJ1-2; 10 bases line up with TRBD1. Germline trimming cut 2 bases from V and 3 bases from J; bases unmatched to any gene: 6. The CDR3 loop spans 16 amino acids. CDR1 LNHNV and CDR2 YYDKDF come from the germline V gene (reference sequence). CDR3 bases: TGTGCCACCAGCAGACCGGGGACAGGGGTAGACTATGGCTACACCTTC. It is translated as CATSRPGTGVDYGYTF.

V usage is TRBV27 and J usage is TRBJ2-5; D is perhaps TRBD2 (6 bases). Germline V gene data show CDR1 as MNHEY and CDR2 as SMNVEV (reference sequence). The CDR3 is made up of 15 amino acids. Trimming left V 4 bases short and J 7 bases short, with 19 bases between. The CDR3 loop is CASSSLLGLGGTQYF. CDR3 DNA sequence: TGTGCCAGCAGTTCCCTCTTGGGACTGGGGGGGACCCAGTACTTC.

The V gene is TRBV7-9, the J gene TRBJ2-5, with TRBD2 identical over 8 bases. V shed 5 bases and J 4 bases; nucleotides not matched to a gene: 21. The CDR3 loop spans 19 amino acids. Germline lookup yields CDR1 SEHNR and CDR2 FQNEAQ (reference sequence). The CDR3 DNA sequence: TGTGCCAGCAGCCCGTATCAGGGGACCTCGAGCGGGAGTGGAGAGACCCAGTACTTC. This translates into CASSPYQGTSSGSGETQYF.

J is TRBJ1-2 and V is TRBV7-9, with D tentatively TRBD1 (5 bases). The CDR3 is 14 amino acids. The V gene's germline CDR1 is SEHNR and CDR2 FQNEAQ (reference sequence). Between the trimmed V and J ends, which lost 3 bases and 4 bases, there was a span of 12 bases. The CDR3 reads CASSFTGPFYGYTF. The CDR3 DNA follows: TGTGCCAGCAGCTTCACAGGCCCCTTCTATGGCTACACCTTC.

The chain joins TRBV19 to TRBJ2-1; TRBD1 is a possible D gene (6 bases). Germline CDR1 and CDR2: LNHDA and SQIVND (reference sequence). This CDR3 is built from 14 residues. With 3 bases removed from V and 9 bases from J, the gap between germline ends came to 15 bases. The DNA of the CDR3 is TGTGCCAGTAGTATTGGGGGAGAGGGGGTTGAGCAGTTCTTC. Residues: CASSIGGEGVEQFF.

The chain is built from TRBV29-1 and TRBJ1-5, with D possibly being TRBD1 (5 bases). Trimming left V 7 bases short and J 6 bases short, with 16 bases between. CDR1 and CDR2 from the germline V gene are SQVTM and ANQGSEA. The CDR3 runs to 13 residues. CDR3 amino acids: CSATLQESQPQHF. The CDR3 DNA follows: TGCAGCGCCACTTTACAGGAAAGTCAGCCCCAGCATTTT.